One T cell receptor (beta chain) is described in this entry. This clonotype was counted only a few times. The specificity of this receptor is unknown. No much larger clone exists at a distance of one base, and base qualities are not known. These data belong to a study of T-cell reconstitution after alpha-beta-depleted transplantation in children (dated by TCRdb to 2016 to 2017). With respect to the entire study: T-cell immune reconstitution after TCRalphabeta/CD19-depleted allogeneic hematopoietic cell transplantation in children was quantitatively tracked in the study by means of TCR repertoire profiling.

Libraries were made using PCR. For sequencing, an Illumina HiSeq 2500 was employed. Molecular barcoding was employed in the preparation of TCR libraries, with unique molecular identifiers being used to normalize TCRbeta repertoire quantification. TCRdb ran its own pipeline on the public reads, namely fastp trimming at Q25 and MiXCR clone calling, and kept in-frame beta chains. Under each unique CDR3 protein, matching rows form one entry showing the most common genes and DNA. The sample contains nearly 550,000 distinct CDR3 sequences, around 18% of them found a single time. Less than 4% of the sample goes to the ten largest clones. Here the sequenced sample was PBMCs from the stem cell graft donor, taken from the stem cell graft. The sequence was obtained from a human donor who donated a stem cell graft to a child with acute lymphoblastic leukemia.

The DNA sequence is as follows: TGCAGTGCCATAGCGGGAGCGCCCGGGGAGCTGTTTTTT. It is translated as CSAIAGAPGELFF. The sequence is built from TRBV20-1 and TRBJ2-2, and TRBD2 matches 9 of the central bases. For CDR1 and CDR2, the germline V gene (reference sequence) lists DFQATT and SNEGSKA. The V end gives up 6 bases and the J end 6 bases, leaving 5 bases in the junction not matched to a gene. The CDR3, from cysteine to phenylalanine, totals 13 residues. The retained sequence is limited to the CDR3, 39 bases, with the frame set at the first base.